What follows are 32 T cell receptor beta chains derived from one specimen sequenced in a study of response to subunit inactivated influenza vaccine. In TCRdb, the RT-PCR reads were re-called with MiXCR into one record per CDR3 protein. This sample has hundreds of thousands of distinct CDR3 sequences, with about 18% found just once. Sequenced material: PBMCs from blood, taken around 5 days after vaccination. These receptors originate from a man aged 45-65 years who received an inactivated influenza vaccine.

This chain uses TRBV6-1 with TRBJ2-1; 9 bases map to TRBD2. Germline assignment: CDR1 MNHNS and CDR2 SASEGT. The CDR3 runs 16 residues. V shed 8 bases, J shed 5 bases, and the junction held 13 bases outside the gene matches. The CDR3 nucleotides read TGTGCCAGCCTAGGCGGGAGGGCCCCGACGGACAATGAGCAGTTCTTC. Its protein product is CASLGGRAPTDNEQFF.

The CDR3 reads CASRKASPSSYNEQFF. Written as DNA, the CDR3 is TGTGCCAGCCGAAAGGCCAGCCCTAGCTCCTACAATGAGCAGTTCTTC. This rearrangement joins TRBV18 to TRBJ2-1, with D hard to call. V lost 8 bases to trimming and J lost 0 bases, with 17 bases between them. CDR3 length equals 16 residues. The germline gives CDR1 KGHSH, CDR2 LQKENI.

The genes are TRBV7-9 and TRBJ1-1, with D unclear. Trimming cost V 2 bases and J 6 bases, with 13 bases left between them. CDR3 length equals 14 residues. The V gene's germline CDR1 is SEHNR and CDR2 FQNEAQ (reference sequence). The CDR3 loop is CASSLLWELSEAFF. CDR3 bases: TGTGCCAGCAGCTTACTGTGGGAGTTGTCTGAAGCTTTCTTT.

The rearrangement links TRBV6-1 to TRBJ2-7; TRBD1 is a possible D gene (6 bases). CDR1 and CDR2 from the germline V gene are MNHNS and SASEGT. The V end lost 6 bases, the J end lost 6 bases, and 21 bases lay between the germline ends. The CDR3 runs 15 residues. The CDR3 region is CASRNRGHLMGEQYF. The CDR3 region has the DNA TGTGCCAGCAGAAACCGGGGACACTTAATGGGCGAGCAGTACTTC.

This clonotype was counted only a few times. This chain links TRBV5-1 with TRBJ2-5, with no clear D. Germline lookup yields CDR1 SGHRS and CDR2 YFSETQ. The germline V and J ends were trimmed by 0 bases and 5 bases, with 11 bases remaining between them. The length of the CDR3 is 14 residues. The CDR3 coding sequence is TGCGCCAGCAGCTTGGCGGCGGCCGGGGAGACCCAGTACTTC. Translated, it gives CASSLAAAGETQYF.

This clonotype was observed a few times. J is TRBJ2-7 and V is TRBV12-3 or TRBV12-4; D might be TRBD2 (5 bases). The CDR3 extends over 14 amino acids. Deletions cut 3 bases from V and 2 bases from J, with 11 bases between. The CDR3 DNA is TGTGCCAGCAGTTTTGGGCAGGAGGCCTACGAGCAGTACTTC. This sequence encodes CASSFGQEAYEQYF.

This clonotype was recorded a few times. The V gene is TRBV20-1, the J gene TRBJ2-3, with 14 bases matching TRBD2. V dropped 6 bases and J dropped 3; count of bases not matched to a gene: 20. Germline V CDR1 and CDR2: DFQATT, SNEGSKA (reference sequence). The CDR3 consists of 20 residues. CDR3 in amino acids: CSATDRGLAGGWTFTDTQYF. The CDR3 DNA reads TGCAGTGCCACTGACCGAGGACTAGCGGGAGGTTGGACCTTTACAGATACGCAGTATTTT.

The V call is TRBV4-3, the J call TRBJ2-7; 9 positions agree with TRBD2. CDR1 and CDR2 (germline): LGHNA, YSLEER. Unmatched junction bases numbered 9, after V lost 0 bases and J lost 6 bases. The length of the CDR3 is 16 residues. The CDR3 DNA is TGCGCCAGCAGCCAAGATTGGGCTAGCGGGGTTGGCGAGCAGTACTTC. It yields the protein CASSQDWASGVGEQYF.

The chain carries TRBV10-3 and TRBJ2-7; D is undetermined. V was pared by 3 bases and J by 0 bases, with 6 bases between. CDR1 is ENHRY and CDR2 is SYGVKD in the germline V gene. The CDR3 length is 13 residues. CDR3 sequence reads: CAISDTGSYEQYF. The CDR3, as DNA: TGTGCCATCAGTGATACTGGCTCCTACGAGCAGTACTTC.

The chain recombines TRBV6-1 with TRBJ2-1; 7 positions match TRBD1. V was clipped by 6 bases and J by 10 bases; unmatched bases: 9. Germline CDR1 reads MNHNS; CDR2 reads SASEGT. The CDR3 spans 13 residues. The CDR3 nucleotides are TGTGCCAGCAGGACGGACAGGCTCGGGGAGCAGTTCTTC. Translated, it gives CASRTDRLGEQFF.

This clonotype was seen a handful of times. The chain joins TRBV12-3 or TRBV12-4 to TRBJ2-1; TRBD2 matches 9 bases. The V and J ends lost 6 bases and 5 bases, in that order; junction bases with no gene match: 5. CDR3 length: 14 amino acids. The CDR3: CASSHSGGNNEQFF. For the CDR3, the DNA is TGTGCCAGCAGCCATAGCGGGGGCAACAATGAGCAGTTCTTC.

Comment on this clonotype: A much larger clone is a single base away; this may be a read error. The chain couples TRBV28 to TRBJ2-2; possibly TRBD1 for D (6 bases). CDR3 size: 12 residues. CDR1 is MDHEN, CDR2 SYDVKM, per germline. V lost 6 bases and J lost 6, with 8 bases in between. CDR3: CASRYRAGELFF. CDR3 nucleotide sequence: TGTGCCAGCAGATACAGGGCCGGGGAGCTGTTTTTT.

Ten or more counts support this clonotype. V gene TRBV29-1 combines with J gene TRBJ2-3; tentatively, D is TRBD1 or TRBD2 (5 bases each). CDR1 and CDR2 (germline): SQVTM, ANQGSEA. Trimming pared 4 bases from V and 2 bases from J, leaving 13 bases between. The CDR3 is 14 residues long. CDR3 protein: CSVGVGPHTDTQYF. The CDR3 DNA sequence: TGCAGCGTTGGTGTGGGACCCCACACAGATACGCAGTATTTT.

This sequence joins TRBV5-6 and TRBJ2-3, with 11 nucleotides matching TRBD2. This CDR3 region has 16 residues. V lost 5 bases to trimming and J lost 3 bases; unmatched junction nucleotides: 8. Germline CDR1 is SGHDT and CDR2 is YYEEEE. The CDR3 spells CASRLAGGEWTDTQYF. In DNA form, the CDR3 reads TGTGCCAGCAGGTTAGCGGGGGGGGAATGGACAGATACGCAGTATTTT.

The gene calls are TRBV5-1 and TRBJ1-4, with D unclear. V lost 3 bases, J lost 8 bases, and 11 bases lay in between. This CDR3 has 13 residues. Germline V CDR1 and CDR2: SGHRS, YFSETQ. CDR3 coding DNA: TGCGCCAGCAGCTCGACTTTAGGGGAAAAACTGTTTTTT. Encoded protein: CASSSTLGEKLFF.

This clonotype was detected a few times. This chain joins TRBV3-1 and TRBJ1-2; D gene uncertain. There are 15 residues in the CDR3. The V gene's germline CDR1 is LGHDT and CDR2 YNNKEL (reference sequence). Trimming left V 0 bases short and J 12 bases short, with 20 bases between. CDR3 in amino acids: CASSQDYQSSSGHTF. CDR3 DNA: TGTGCCAGCAGCCAAGATTACCAGTCGTCTAGTGGGCACACCTTC.

The gene calls are TRBV19 and TRBJ2-7; the D is unclear. V lost 5 bases and J 0 bases, leaving 8 bases between the germline ends. Germline V CDR1 and CDR2: LNHDA, SQIVND (reference sequence). The CDR3 sequence is 13 residues long. The CDR3 DNA reads TGTGCCAGTAGTCGTTCCAACTCCTACGAGCAGTACTTC. Encoded protein: CASSRSNSYEQYF.

The chain couples TRBV12-3 or TRBV12-4 to TRBJ2-1; no reliable D call. This CDR3 contains 14 residues. The V gene lost 3 bases and the J gene lost 7 bases, with 13 bases spanning the gap. This CDR3 is CASSFRAGRNEQFF. The CDR3, as DNA: TGTGCCAGCAGTTTCCGGGCCGGACGGAATGAGCAGTTCTTC.

The V gene is TRBV20-1, the J gene TRBJ1-2; tentative D call: TRBD1 (5 bases). Germline assignment: CDR1 DFQATT and CDR2 SNEGSKA (reference sequence). This CDR3 has 15 amino acids. The V end lost 3 bases, the J end lost 0 bases, and 14 bases lay between the germline ends. The CDR3 protein is CSARRRAPSNYGYTF. The CDR3 DNA reads TGCAGTGCTAGGCGCAGGGCCCCTTCTAACTATGGCTACACCTTC.

V and J are TRBV5-1 and TRBJ2-1; the match to TRBD2 covers 11 bases. The V segment lost 5 bases and the J segment 9 bases; nucleotides outside the gene matches: 7. This CDR3 is built from 14 residues. Germline V gene data show CDR1 as SGHRS and CDR2 as YFSETQ. In DNA, the CDR3 is TGCGCCAGCAGGTTAGCGGGGGGGCCGAGTGAGCAGTTCTTC. Its protein product is CASRLAGGPSEQFF.

The chain combines TRBV3-1 with TRBJ1-6; D not certain. Looked up from germline, CDR1 is LGHDT and CDR2 is YNNKEL (reference sequence). The length of the CDR3 is 17 residues. The V end was cut by 0 bases, the J end by 0 bases, with 9 bases between. The CDR3 sequence is CASSQEAVFSYNSPLHF. CDR3 DNA: TGTGCCAGCAGCCAAGAGGCTGTTTTCTCCTATAATTCACCCCTCCACTTT.

This clonotype was seen more than once but under ten times. V gene TRBV20-1 combines with J gene TRBJ2-2; TRBD1 might be the D (6 bases). Germline CDR1 reads DFQATT; CDR2 reads SNEGSKA (reference sequence). With 5 bases removed from V and 6 bases from J, the gap between germline ends came to 10 bases. The CDR3 contains 12 residues. CDR3 protein: CSAEQGPGELFF. Written as DNA, the CDR3 is TGCAGTGCTGAACAGGGACCCGGGGAGCTGTTTTTT.

The chain uses TRBV28 and TRBJ2-7, with TRBD2 matching 7 bases. The CDR3 runs to 16 residues. J was trimmed by 0 bases and V by 5 bases; bases with no gene match: 10. Looked up from germline, CDR1 is MDHEN and CDR2 is SYDVKM. CDR3 nucleotide sequence: TGTGCCAGCAGTACCGATTCGAGGGAGGGCTCCTACGAGCAGTACTTC. It translates to CASSTDSREGSYEQYF.

The chain recombines TRBV7-2 with TRBJ2-7, with a possible D match to TRBD2 (7 bases). V gave up 8 bases and J gave up 1 base, with 24 bases separating them. The CDR3 has 17 amino acids. The germline CDR1 and CDR2 sequences are SGHTA and FQGNSA. The CDR3 DNA reads TGTGCCAGCGCCCCCTGGGGGGGGGCCGGGCCTTCCTACGAGCAGTACTTC. Translated: CASAPWGGAGPSYEQYF.

This clonotype has at least ten counts. The chain recombines TRBV10-3 with TRBJ2-7; TRBD1 aligns across 11 bases. Germline trimming cut 11 bases from V and 4 bases from J; bases unmatched to any gene: 4. This CDR3 is built from 12 residues. Germline lookup yields CDR1 ENHRY and CDR2 SYGVKD. CDR3 in DNA: TGTGCCGTAGGGACAGGGGGGTACGAGCAGTACTTC. This gives the protein CAVGTGGYEQYF.

The genes are TRBV5-1 and TRBJ2-5; maybe TRBD2 (6 bases). The CDR3 is 14 residues long. V lost 4 bases to trimming and J lost 3 bases, with 13 bases between them. Germline CDR1 reads SGHRS; CDR2 reads YFSETQ. The DNA for the CDR3 is TGCGCCAGCAGCCCGACTAGAGAGGAAGAGACCCAGTACTTC. Protein product: CASSPTREEETQYF.

The chain is built from TRBV27 and TRBJ2-7; D remains unclear. Germline V gene data show CDR1 as MNHEY and CDR2 as SMNVEV (reference sequence). V lost 9 bases and J 0 bases, leaving 27 bases between the germline ends. The CDR3 runs 18 residues. In nucleotides, the CDR3 is TGTGCCAGGGCCGAACCCATCGCCGGGCGGCATTTCTCCTACGAGCAGTACTTC. Translating it yields CARAEPIAGRHFSYEQYF.

This clonotype is a singleton in its sample. The chain employs TRBV24-1 and TRBJ2-1; the D is unclear. There are 15 residues in the CDR3. CDR1 and CDR2 (germline): KGHDR, SFDVKD. V was clipped by 1 base and J by 0 bases, with 6 bases between them. The CDR3 sequence is CATSDFRSSYNEQFF. Written as DNA, the CDR3 is TGTGCCACCAGTGATTTCAGGAGCTCCTACAATGAGCAGTTCTTC.

The table lists this clonotype with many counts. This chain uses TRBV29-1 with TRBJ1-4, with a possible D match to TRBD1 (5 bases). CDR1 is SQVTM and CDR2 is ANQGSEA in the germline V gene. CDR3 size: 13 residues. The germline V and J ends were trimmed by 4 bases and 6 bases, with 12 bases remaining between them. The DNA for the CDR3 is TGCAGCGTTGGAGGGGCACCGGATGAAAAACTGTTTTTT. Encoded protein: CSVGGAPDEKLFF.

Only a few counts were recorded for this clonotype. CDR3 loop: CASSPTGLGANVLTF. The CDR3 DNA reads TGCGCCAGCAGCCCGACAGGTTTGGGGGCCAACGTCCTGACTTTC. V is TRBV4-3 and J is TRBJ2-6, with D tentatively TRBD1 (6 bases). Germline CDR1 and CDR2: LGHNA and YSLEER. Trimming removed 4 bases from V and 4 bases from J, with 11 bases in between. The CDR3 totals 15 residues.

This clonotype was seen a handful of times. The chain combines TRBV29-1 with TRBJ2-7, with TRBD1 matching over 7 bases. This CDR3 region has 13 residues. V gave up 4 bases and J gave up 4 bases; unmatched junction bases: 7. CDR1 is SQVTM and CDR2 is ANQGSEA in the germline V gene. This CDR3 reads CSVVSRGMYEQYF. The DNA for the CDR3 is TGCAGCGTTGTTTCCAGGGGGATGTACGAGCAGTACTTC.

This chain connects TRBV12-3 or TRBV12-4 to TRBJ2-3; a possible D gene is TRBD1 (5 bases). The V gene lost 7 bases and the J gene lost 6 bases, with 26 bases spanning the gap. The CDR3 covers 17 residues. CDR3 nucleotide sequence: TGTGCCAGCACCCAAGGTCACCGGGTAGACAGATCGGATACGCAGTATTTT. This translates into CASTQGHRVDRSDTQYF.